The T cell receptor (beta chain) described here comes from a study of shared T cell receptors in the human thymus. Trimming at V came to 0 bases and at J to 3 bases, leaving 5 bases not matched to a gene. Germline-derived CDR1 and CDR2 are LGHNA and YSLEER. This CDR3 has 18 amino acids. The protocol was immunoSEQ multiplex PCR, while the TCRdb copy is restricted to in-frame clones and leaves out a portion. The table shows some 660,000 clones, with approximately 87% occurring only once. This clone has only a few counts. These data are also associated with another study on human thymus T cells. Per that paper: The sample donors, healthy Finnish infants, were having corrective surgery for congenital heart defects. The thymus tissue came from resections taken during corrective heart surgery. Thymic and blood repertoires appeared to display a bias in their usage of V and J genes.

Material for sequencing was thymocytes. This TCR was sampled from a boy less than two years old with a congenital heart defect. The chain employs TRBV4-3 and TRBJ2-5; TRBD2 matches at 15 bases. The CDR3 here is CASSQDRTSGGAEETQYF. CDR3 nucleotide sequence: TGCGCCAGCAGCCAAGATCGGACTAGCGGGGGGGCGGAAGAGACCCAGTACTTC.